These 17 T cell receptor beta chains were sequenced from one sample in a study of blood T cell repertoires in COVID-19. Data came from immunoSEQ multiplex PCR; TCRdb stores just in-frame clones and leaves some out. The table lists over 130,000 clones, 87% of them singletons. Sample: peripheral blood. These receptors were taken from an older woman with active or convalescent COVID-19.

V gene TRBV21-1 combines with J gene TRBJ2-2; the D call of TRBD2 is as the table states it, not checked on the DNA. TRBV21-1 is termed a pseudogene. The CDR3 is 23 residues long. The CDR3: CASSTLAGAPLKWPLTNTGELFF. The CDR3 nucleotides are TGTGCCAGCAGCACATTGGCGGGTGCTCCCCTAAAATGGCCACTCACGAACACCGGGGAGCTGTTTTTT.

This chain joins TRBV12-3 or TRBV12-4 and TRBJ2-7; 7 bases agree with TRBD1. The J segment lost 0 bases and the V segment lost 6 bases, leaving 2 bases of the junction unmatched. The CDR3 is made up of 13 amino acids. The DNA of the CDR3 is TGTGCCAGCAGACGACAGGGCTCCTACGAGCAGTACTTC. Amino acid sequence: CASRRQGSYEQYF.

This chain joins TRBV28 and TRBJ1-4; 7 bases align to TRBD1. This CDR3 is built from 14 residues. With 2 bases clipped from V and 3 bases from J, the junction kept 0 bases outside the gene matches. Germline assignment: CDR1 MDHEN and CDR2 SYDVKM. CDR3 nucleotides: TGTGCCAGCAGTTTAAGGGGGCCTAATGAAAAACTGTTTTTT. Amino acid sequence: CASSLRGPNEKLFF.

V is TRBV4-1 and J is TRBJ2-7, with 11 bases lining up with TRBD2. Per the germline V gene, CDR1 is MGHRA and CDR2 is YSYEKL. This CDR3 spans 16 amino acids. J was trimmed by 1 base and V by 0 bases; bases with no gene match: 2. CDR3 in amino acids: CASSQEPSGGSYEQYF. The DNA of the CDR3 is TGCGCCAGCAGCCAAGAGCCTAGCGGGGGGTCCTACGAGCAGTACTTC.

The chain joins TRBV12-3 or TRBV12-4 to TRBJ2-1; the match to TRBD2 covers 9 bases. The J segment lost 4 bases and the V segment lost 5 bases, leaving 0 bases of the junction unmatched. The CDR3 consists of 13 residues. The CDR3 sequence is CASSSGGYNEQFF. CDR3 in DNA: TGTGCCAGCAGTAGCGGGGGGTACAATGAGCAGTTCTTC.

The V call is TRBV12-2, the J call TRBJ1-6; the table assigns TRBD1, which was not confirmed against the DNA. TRBV12-2 is termed a pseudogene. CDR3 length equals 16 residues. In DNA, the CDR3 is TGTGCAAGTCGCCTGGACAGGGAGAACTATAATTCACCCCTCCACTTT. It yields the protein CASRLDRENYNSPLHF.

J is TRBJ2-3 and V is TRBV5-8; 11 positions agree with TRBD2. The CDR3 is 19 amino acids. With V trimmed by 0 bases and J by 2 bases, 11 bases remained unmatched. Germline assignment: CDR1 SGHTS and CDR2 YDEGEE. The CDR3 protein is CASSLALLAGATITDTQYF. CDR3 DNA sequence: TGTGCCAGCAGCTTGGCCCTACTAGCGGGGGCCACCATCACAGATACGCAGTATTTT. The whole variable domain, remainder taken from reference TRBV5-8 and TRBJ2-3, is EAGVTQSPTHLIKTRGQQATLRCSPISGHTSVYWYQQALGLGLQFLLWYDEGEERNRGNFPPRFSGRQFPNYSSELNVNALELEDSALYLCASSLALLAGATITDTQYFGPGTRLTVL.

V and J are TRBV2 and TRBJ2-1; D may be TRBD2 (6 bases). CDR3 size: 14 residues. CDR1 SNHLY and CDR2 FYNNEI come from the germline V gene. Trimming took off 6 bases at V and 7 bases at J, with 16 bases between the two ends. CDR3 sequence: CASRRTSSANEQFF. In DNA form, the CDR3 reads TGTGCCAGCAGGAGAACTAGCAGTGCTAATGAGCAGTTCTTC.

The V gene is TRBV5-6, the J gene TRBJ2-7; 10 bases are a match to TRBD1. Germline V lookup: CDR1 SGHDT, CDR2 YYEEEE. The CDR3 spans 15 residues. The V and J ends lost 7 bases and 5 bases, in that order; junction bases with no gene match: 12. CDR3 DNA: TGTGCCAGCGGGACGCCGGGACAGGGGTCCCACGAGCAGTACTTC. Translated, it gives CASGTPGQGSHEQYF.

CDR3 nucleotides: TGTGCCAGAAGCGTATTACAGGGGGCGGACACTGAAGCTTTCTTT. It translates to CARSVLQGADTEAFF. The chain uses TRBV7-5 and TRBJ1-1; the D call of TRBD1 is as the table states it, not checked on the DNA. TRBV7-5 has pseudogene status. The length of the CDR3 is 15 residues.

The J gene is TRBJ1-1, the V gene TRBV18; no definite D call. The V end lost 0 bases, the J end lost 0 bases, and 8 bases lay between the germline ends. This CDR3 contains 15 residues. Germline V gene sequence: CDR1 KGHSH, CDR2 LQKENI. The chain's CDR3 is CASSPPAVMNTEAFF. CDR3 nucleotide sequence: TGTGCCAGCTCACCACCGGCGGTAATGAACACTGAAGCTTTCTTT.

The chain uses TRBV7-8 and TRBJ1-1; D uncertain. The length of the CDR3 is 15 residues. V gave up 1 base and J gave up 0 bases, with 9 bases separating them. From germline, CDR1 is SGHVS and CDR2 FQNEAQ. CDR3 in DNA: TGTGCCAGCAGCTTAGGTCCAGGTCTGAACACTGAAGCTTTCTTT. Translating it yields CASSLGPGLNTEAFF. The full variable domain, with the rest looked up from reference TRBV7-8 and TRBJ1-1, is GAGVSQSPRYKVAKRGQDVALRCDPISGHVSLFWYQQALGQGPEFLTYFQNEAQLDKSGLPSDRFFAERPEGSVSTLKIQRTQQEDSAVYLCASSLGPGLNTEAFFGQGTRLTVV.

The chain joins TRBV7-2 to TRBJ2-2; 8 bases are a match to TRBD1. The CDR3 contains 15 residues. V lost 0 bases, J lost 6 bases, and 3 bases stayed unmatched. Germline CDR1 is SGHTA and CDR2 is FQGNSA. The CDR3 sequence is CASSLAIQGAGELFF. For the CDR3, the DNA is TGTGCCAGCAGCTTAGCGATACAGGGGGCCGGGGAGCTGTTTTTT.

V gene TRBV2 combines with J gene TRBJ2-5; 7 positions agree with TRBD1. The CDR3 has 19 residues. Unmatched junction bases numbered 17, after V lost 4 bases and J lost 0 bases. CDR1 is SNHLY, CDR2 FYNNEI, per germline. This CDR3 is CASSAALVPGQKDQETQYF. The CDR3 nucleotides read TGTGCCAGCAGTGCCGCCCTTGTCCCGGGACAGAAAGACCAAGAGACCCAGTACTTC.

The chain recombines TRBV4-3 with TRBJ1-1; 7 bases fit TRBD1. CDR3 length equals 14 residues. Unmatched junction bases numbered 2, after V lost 0 bases and J lost 4 bases. Germline V gene sequence: CDR1 LGHNA, CDR2 YSLEER. The CDR3 reads CASSQEQGSTEAFF. CDR3 nucleotide sequence: TGCGCCAGCAGCCAAGAACAGGGGAGCACTGAAGCTTTCTTT.

A single count supports this clone. The chain combines TRBV19 with TRBJ1-6; 9 bases align to TRBD1. Germline lookup yields CDR1 LNHDA and CDR2 SQIVND (reference sequence). The CDR3 totals 17 residues. V lost 6 bases and J lost 3; bases outside the gene matches: 9. The CDR3 DNA is TGTGCCAGTAGGGATCCGGGACAGGGAGGCTATAATTCACCCCTCCACTTT. It specifies CASRDPGQGGYNSPLHF.

V and J are TRBV10-3 and TRBJ1-6; 7 bases line up with TRBD1. The CDR3 spans 15 residues. Looked up from germline, CDR1 is ENHRY and CDR2 is SYGVKD. Germline trimming cut 6 bases from V and 7 bases from J; bases unmatched to any gene: 9. The CDR3 here is CAISPWTGSNSPLHF. As DNA, the CDR3 is TGTGCCATCAGCCCATGGACAGGTAGCAATTCACCCCTCCACTTT.